These T cell receptor beta chains were read from a single sample in a study of regulatory T cells in long-lasting Graves disease. TCRdb ran MiXCR on the multiplex PCR reads and lists one entry per CDR3 protein. Among hundreds of thousands of distinct CDR3 sequences listed, around a fifth were seen once. The material sequenced was peripheral blood mononuclear cells (PBMCs), taken when the disease was refractory, from a patient treated with antithyroid drugs. The receptors were sampled from a female donor with Graves disease. The CDR3 runs from the conserved cysteine through the conserved F or W. D genes are given only for firm matches. Some rows have no size entry. The others give once, few or many, or a class for an expanded clone.

J	size	V	D	CDR3	DNA
TRBJ1-2	.	TRBV11-3	.	CASSSERTHGYTF	TGTGCCAGCAGCTCCGAGAGGACCCATGGCTACACCTTC
TRBJ2-7	many	TRBV28	.	CASSGSYEQYF	TGTGCCAGCTCCGGGTCCTACGAGCAGTACTTC
TRBJ2-5	many	TRBV28	.	CASSLWSPGRSKETQYF	TGTGCCAGCAGTTTATGGAGCCCGGGGCGGTCGAAAGAGACCCAGTACTTC
TRBJ1-1	few	TRBV14	.	CASSQTADFTEAFF	TGTGCCAGCAGCCAGACCGCCGATTTCACTGAAGCTTTCTTT
TRBJ1-5	few	TRBV11-2	.	CASSLTGTFNQPQHF	TGTGCCAGCAGCCTGACAGGAACCTTCAATCAGCCCCAGCATTTT
TRBJ1-4	once	TRBV10-3	.	CAISERNEKLFF	TGTGCCATCAGTGAAAGAAACGAAAAACTGTTTTTT
TRBJ2-3	few	TRBV12-3/TRBV12-4	TRBD2	CASSLIPSGYTDTQYF	TGTGCCAGCAGTTTAATTCCTAGCGGCTACACAGATACGCAGTATTTT
TRBJ1-1	.	TRBV6-1	.	CAGAGSTEAFF	TGTGCAGGGGCAGGGAGCACTGAAGCTTTCTTT
TRBJ1-1	.	TRBV12-3/TRBV12-4	TRBD1	CASSPTDRGGIEAFF	TGTGCCAGCAGTCCTACCGACAGGGGCGGCATTGAAGCTTTCTTT
TRBJ2-7	.	TRBV20-1	.	CSAGPRGLFYEQYF	TGCAGTGCTGGCCCCCGGGGCCTTTTCTACGAGCAGTACTTC
TRBJ1-1	many	TRBV7-2	.	CASSPGRTNTEAFF	TGTGCCAGCAGCCCTGGACGGACGAACACTGAAGCTTTCTTT